Presented here are 23 T cell receptor beta chains from one specimen sequenced in a study of CD8+ T cells in alopecia areata. Sequencing used cDNA as its template, made by extracting RNA and reverse transcribing it. The protocol was immunoSEQ multiplex PCR, while the TCRdb copy is restricted to in-frame clones and leaves out a portion. The repertoire holds approximately 140,000 clones, 40% to 50% seen once, with around 6.8% in the top ten. Sequenced input: CD4+ T cells sorted from blood. The receptors were gathered from a human donor with alopecia areata.

The rearrangement links TRBV29-1 to TRBJ1-5, with 8 bases aligning to TRBD1. V dropped 6 bases and J dropped 4; count of bases not matched to a gene: 5. CDR1 SQVTM and CDR2 ANQGSEA come from the germline V gene. This CDR3 has 13 amino acids. The DNA of the CDR3 is TGCAGCGTGTCAGGGGGCGAGAATCAGCCCCAGCATTTT. It is translated as CSVSGGENQPQHF.

The chain couples TRBV5-6 to TRBJ2-5; no reliable D call. Trimming left V 2 bases short and J 5 bases short, with 10 bases between. Germline V gene lookup returns CDR1 SGHDT and CDR2 YYEEEE. CDR3 length equals 13 residues. The chain's CDR3 is CASSLSGAETQYF. The CDR3 region has the DNA TGTGCCAGCAGCTTATCGGGTGCTGAGACCCAGTACTTC.

This chain joins TRBV10-3 and TRBJ2-3; TRBD1 might be the D (6 bases). The V end was cut by 6 bases, the J end by 3 bases, with 7 bases between. The CDR3 length is 12 residues. Germline-derived CDR1 and CDR2 are ENHRY and SYGVKD. CDR3 sequence reads: CAIRDRTDTQYF. The CDR3 DNA sequence: TGTGCCATCAGGGACAGAACAGATACGCAGTATTTT.

This chain joins TRBV29-1 and TRBJ2-3; D remains unclear. In germline, CDR1 is SQVTM, CDR2 ANQGSEA. V gave up 5 bases and J gave up 0 bases, with 6 bases separating them. The CDR3 is 12 residues long. CDR3 sequence reads: CSVNESTDTQYF. The CDR3 nucleotides are TGCAGCGTTAATGAGAGCACAGATACGCAGTATTTT.

The chain is built from TRBV11-1 and TRBJ2-3; 8 bases line up with TRBD2. V shed 1 base and J 0 bases; nucleotides not matched to a gene: 3. Germline V gene lookup returns CDR1 SGHAT and CDR2 FQDESV (reference sequence). CDR3 length equals 16 residues. CDR3 amino acids: CASSLEASGSTDTQYF. The CDR3 nucleotides are TGTGCCAGCAGCTTAGAGGCTAGCGGGAGCACAGATACGCAGTATTTT.

CDR3 nucleotide sequence: TGTGCCAGCAGCCAATACTACCACAATGAGCAGTTCTTC. Amino acids: CASSQYYHNEQFF. The genes are TRBV27 and TRBJ2-1; no firm D call. CDR3 length: 13 residues. Germline-derived CDR1 and CDR2 are MNHEY and SMNVEV (reference sequence). Trimming cost V 6 bases and J 5 bases, with 11 bases left between them.

J is TRBJ2-3 and V is TRBV28, with TRBD2 identical over 9 bases. Per germline, CDR1 MDHEN and CDR2 SYDVKM. The CDR3 sequence is 15 residues long. V lost 5 bases, J lost 4 bases, and 7 bases stayed unmatched. The CDR3, as DNA: TGTGCCAGCAGTGTTAGCGGGAGTCTCTCAGATACGCAGTATTTT. Amino acids: CASSVSGSLSDTQYF.

This clone has only a few counts. This chain links TRBV19 with TRBJ2-7, with unresolved D. Germline V gene lookup returns CDR1 LNHDA and CDR2 SQIVND (reference sequence). The CDR3 spans 14 residues. V was clipped by 5 bases and J by 2 bases, with 13 bases between them. CDR3 residues: CASSAAVATYEQYF. In nucleotides, the CDR3 is TGTGCCAGTAGTGCCGCCGTGGCAACCTACGAGCAGTACTTC.

This clone occurred a few times. The chain recombines TRBV5-4 with TRBJ2-7; D unclear. Looked up from germline, CDR1 is SGHNT and CDR2 is YYREEE (reference sequence). The V and J ends lost 4 bases and 2 bases respectively, with 10 bases between them. The CDR3 is 13 amino acids. The CDR3: CASSLPGTYEQYF. The CDR3 nucleotides read TGTGCCAGCAGCCTTCCCGGTACCTACGAGCAGTACTTC.

This chain uses TRBV28 with TRBJ2-7; 9 bases fit TRBD1. CDR3 length: 17 residues. V was pared by 6 bases and J by 6 bases, with 18 bases of the junction left unmatched. The germline V gene encodes CDR1 MDHEN and CDR2 SYDVKM. The chain's CDR3 is CASRFNTGGPGGVEQYF. In DNA form, the CDR3 reads TGTGCCAGCAGATTCAACACAGGGGGCCCGGGAGGAGTCGAGCAGTACTTC. Supplemented by reference TRBV28 and TRBJ2-7, the full variable domain reads DVKVTQSSRYLVKRTGEKVFLECVQDMDHENMFWYRQDPGLGLRLIYFSYDVKMKEKGDIPEGYSVSREKKERFSLILESASTNQTSMYLCASRFNTGGPGGVEQYFGPGTRLTVT.

This clone came up a few times. The chain uses TRBV14 and TRBJ1-5; no clear D. V gave up 4 bases and J gave up 4 bases, with 17 bases separating them. This CDR3 is 16 amino acids long. CDR1 and CDR2 (germline): SGHDN, FVKESK. CDR3: CASSPNFAWVNQPQHF. DNA for the CDR3: TGTGCCAGCAGCCCCAACTTCGCTTGGGTTAATCAGCCCCAGCATTTT.

This clone has more than one count but fewer than ten. CDR3 coding DNA: TGCGCCAGCAGCTTGGCCGAAGATGAGCAGTTCTTC. Translated, it gives CASSLAEDEQFF. This chain links TRBV5-1 with TRBJ2-1; D not certain. The CDR3 is 12 residues long. V lost 0 bases and J lost 8, with 6 bases in between. Per the germline V gene, CDR1 is SGHRS and CDR2 is YFSETQ.

This chain links TRBV7-9 with TRBJ1-1, with D unresolved. V dropped 1 base and J dropped 0 bases, with 3 bases sitting between them. The CDR3 is 13 residues long. The germline V gene has CDR1 SEHNR and CDR2 FQNEAQ (reference sequence). The CDR3 here is CASSLVVNTEAFF. The DNA of the CDR3 is TGTGCCAGCAGCTTAGTAGTGAACACTGAAGCTTTCTTT.

This clone was observed at least ten times. The rearrangement links TRBV5-1 to TRBJ2-5; tentatively, D is TRBD1 or TRBD2 (5 bases each). This CDR3 is 15 amino acids long. Germline CDR1 SGHRS, CDR2 YFSETQ. Between the trimmed V and J ends, which lost 3 bases and 4 bases, there was a span of 16 bases. CDR3 loop: CASSYRWGLGETQYF. Here the CDR3 DNA reads TGCGCCAGCAGCTACCGTTGGGGGTTGGGAGAGACCCAGTACTTC.

J is TRBJ2-5 and V is TRBV5-1, with a possible D match to TRBD2 (5 bases). The V gene lost 3 bases and the J gene lost 1 base, with 13 bases spanning the gap. The germline V gene has CDR1 SGHRS and CDR2 YFSETQ. The CDR3 is 15 residues long. The CDR3 nucleotides read TGCGCCAGCAGCTCTGGACTGACACCCCAAGAGACCCAGTACTTC. Its translation: CASSSGLTPQETQYF.

V usage is TRBV29-1 and J usage is TRBJ2-6; 8 bases are shared with TRBD1. This CDR3 has 15 residues. The germline V gene encodes CDR1 SQVTM and CDR2 ANQGSEA. Trimming at V came to 4 bases and at J to 2 bases, leaving 4 bases not matched to a gene. The CDR3 protein is CSVGQGIAGANVLTF. The DNA for the CDR3 is TGCAGCGTTGGACAGGGGATTGCTGGGGCCAACGTCCTGACTTTC.

The genes are TRBV5-1 and TRBJ2-7, with unresolved D. The CDR3 has 15 amino acids. Trimming stripped 0 bases from V and 2 bases from J, with 12 bases between. The germline V gene has CDR1 SGHRS and CDR2 YFSETQ. The CDR3, as DNA: TGCGCCAGCAGCTTGGGTATGCCAGCACCCTACGAGCAGTACTTC. Translation gives CASSLGMPAPYEQYF.

V and J are TRBV29-1 and TRBJ2-5; D possibly uses TRBD1 or TRBD2 (6 bases each). The CDR3 is made up of 13 amino acids. V was shortened by 5 bases and J by 2 bases, with 12 bases between the two germline ends. In germline, CDR1 is SQVTM, CDR2 ANQGSEA. CDR3 residues: CSVLPGAQETQYF. The CDR3 DNA sequence: TGCAGCGTTCTCCCGGGGGCTCAAGAGACCCAGTACTTC.

V usage is TRBV4-1 and J usage is TRBJ2-1, with D perhaps TRBD2 (5 bases). The CDR3 length is 17 residues. CDR1 MGHRA and CDR2 YSYEKL come from the germline V gene. V gave up 6 bases and J gave up 8 bases, with 26 bases separating them. The CDR3 DNA sequence: TGCGCCAGCAGTTTAGCTTTACCGGGCACTAGGTCCGATGAGCAGTTCTTC. It encodes CASSLALPGTRSDEQFF.

V is TRBV7-2 and J is TRBJ2-5, with 7 positions matching TRBD1. J was trimmed by 6 bases and V by 5 bases; bases with no gene match: 9. The length of the CDR3 is 14 residues. Germline CDR1 and CDR2: SGHTA and FQGNSA. The CDR3 sequence: CASSRTGGSKTQYF. Here the CDR3 DNA reads TGTGCCAGCAGCCGGACAGGAGGTTCGAAGACCCAGTACTTC.

The chain has TRBV5-1 and TRBJ2-1; no clear D gene. CDR3 length: 17 amino acids. Germline-derived CDR1 and CDR2 are SGHRS and YFSETQ. Between the trimmed V and J ends, which lost 2 bases and 8 bases, there was a span of 23 bases. CDR3 DNA sequence: TGCGCCAGCAGCTTACCACTCACGGGTGGGCAGATCGATGAGCAGTTCTTC. It is translated as CASSLPLTGGQIDEQFF.

Regarding this clone: Other DNA sequences in the same sample also yield this CDR3. J is TRBJ1-5 and V is TRBV29-1; D call uncertain. CDR3 length equals 11 residues. Germline loops: CDR1 SQVTM, CDR2 ANQGSEA. Trimming cost V 4 bases and J 5 bases, with 6 bases left between them. The CDR3 sequence is CSVGEYQPQHF. CDR3 sequence (DNA): TGCAGCGTTGGGGAGTATCAGCCCCAGCATTTT.

J is TRBJ1-4 and V is TRBV7-9; D might be TRBD1 (5 bases). The CDR3 runs to 15 residues. CDR1 is SEHNR, CDR2 FQNEAQ, per germline (reference sequence). V gave up 3 bases and J gave up 4 bases, with 12 bases separating them. CDR3 protein: CASSLRQTDNEKLFF. The CDR3 DNA sequence: TGTGCCAGCAGCTTGCGACAGACCGATAATGAAAAACTGTTTTTT.